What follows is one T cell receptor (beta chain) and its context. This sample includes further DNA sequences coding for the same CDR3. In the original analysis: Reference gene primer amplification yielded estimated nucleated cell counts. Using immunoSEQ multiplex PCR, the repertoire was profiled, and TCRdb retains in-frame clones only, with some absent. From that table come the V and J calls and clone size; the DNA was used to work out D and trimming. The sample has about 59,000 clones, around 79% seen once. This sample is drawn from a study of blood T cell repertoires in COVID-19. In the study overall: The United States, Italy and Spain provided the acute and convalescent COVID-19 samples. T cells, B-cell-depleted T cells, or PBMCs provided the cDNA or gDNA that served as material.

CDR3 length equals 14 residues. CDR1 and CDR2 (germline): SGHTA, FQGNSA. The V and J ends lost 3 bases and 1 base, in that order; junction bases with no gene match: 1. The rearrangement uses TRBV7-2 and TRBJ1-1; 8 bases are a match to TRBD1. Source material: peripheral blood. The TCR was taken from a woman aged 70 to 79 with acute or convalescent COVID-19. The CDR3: CASSFGQGNTEAFF. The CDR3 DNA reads TGTGCCAGCAGCTTCGGACAGGGGAACACTGAAGCTTTCTTT.